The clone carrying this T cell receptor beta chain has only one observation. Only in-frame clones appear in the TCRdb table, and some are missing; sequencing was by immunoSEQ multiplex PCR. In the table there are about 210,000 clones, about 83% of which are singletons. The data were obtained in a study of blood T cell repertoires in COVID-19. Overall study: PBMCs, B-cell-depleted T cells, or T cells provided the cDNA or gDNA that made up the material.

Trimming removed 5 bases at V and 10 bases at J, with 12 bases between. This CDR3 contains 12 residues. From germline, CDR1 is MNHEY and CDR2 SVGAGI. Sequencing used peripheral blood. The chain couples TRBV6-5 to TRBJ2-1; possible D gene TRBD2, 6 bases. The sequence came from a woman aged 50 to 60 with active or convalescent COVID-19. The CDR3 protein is CASSPRAGEQFF. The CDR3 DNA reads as TGTGCCAGCAGTCCTCGGGCGGGGGAGCAGTTCTTC.